This T cell receptor (beta chain) was identified during a study of early T cells in non-severe SARS-CoV-2 infection. V lost 4 bases to trimming and J lost 8 bases, with 17 bases between them. Germline V gives CDR1 GTSNPN, CDR2 SVGIG (reference sequence). The CDR3 spans 14 residues. TCRdb redid the calling of the 5' RACE reads with MiXCR, one entry per CDR3 protein. Of 70,000 or so distinct CDR3 sequences listed, 9.5% to 13% were seen once; the top ten hold 6.5% to 8.5%. The chain employs TRBV30 and TRBJ1-4; maybe TRBD1 (5 bases). The sequence was obtained from an adult who was a healthcare worker with PCR-confirmed SARS-CoV-2 infection or an uninfected control (not recorded which). The source material was whole blood, sampled at baseline. CDR3 sequence: CAWTGDFPGEKLFF. The DNA of the CDR3 is TGTGCCTGGACTGGGGACTTTCCGGGGGAAAAACTGTTTTTT. The whole variable domain, filled in from reference TRBV30 and TRBJ1-4, reads SQTIHQWPATLVQPVGSPLSLECTVEGTSNPNLYWYRQAAGRGLQLLFYSVGIGQISSEVPQNLSASRPQDRQFILSSKKLLLSDSGFYLCAWTGDFPGEKLFFGSGTQLSVL.